The 14 T cell receptor beta chains presented below share a single source sample, sequenced in a study of shared clonotypes between healthy human individuals. Profiling relied on immunoSEQ multiplex PCR, and the TCRdb table lists in-frame clones only, not all of them. Among roughly 1.5 million clones listed, 95% to 99% were seen once. Specimen: naive CD4+ T cells sorted from blood. The subset: CD45RA+ positively selected. Receptors originate from a man aged 30 to 45 in good health.

The chain uses TRBV4-1 and TRBJ1-2; D gene uncertain. The CDR3 contains 14 residues. Deletions cut 1 base from V and 11 bases from J, with 17 bases between. Germline-derived CDR1 and CDR2 are MGHRA and YSYEKL. CDR3 DNA sequence: TGCGCCAGCAGCCAAGGGGCCTTGGGGTGGTGGTACACCTTC. Translation: CASSQGALGWWYTF.

This rearrangement joins TRBV18 to TRBJ2-3; D is possibly TRBD1 or TRBD2 (5 bases each). Germline V gene sequence: CDR1 KGHSH, CDR2 LQKENI. The CDR3 is 16 residues long. V was cut by 2 bases and J by 0 bases, with 12 bases left in between. The CDR3 is CASSPLGPESTDTQYF. The CDR3 region has the DNA TGTGCCAGCTCACCATTGGGACCGGAAAGCACAGATACGCAGTATTTT.

V gene TRBV15 combines with J gene TRBJ1-1; 8 nucleotides agree with TRBD1. The CDR3 has 16 residues. V shed 0 bases, J shed 8 bases, and the junction held 11 bases outside the gene matches. Germline CDR1 reads LNHNV; CDR2 reads YYDKDF (reference sequence). This CDR3 is CATSRDRARGREEAFF. CDR3 coding DNA: TGTGCCACCAGCAGAGATAGGGCCAGGGGGCGCGAAGAAGCTTTCTTT.

This chain joins TRBV15 and TRBJ1-2, with D tentatively TRBD1 (6 bases). The CDR3 is made up of 16 amino acids. Germline lookup yields CDR1 LNHNV and CDR2 YYDKDF (reference sequence). V lost 1 base and J 4 bases, leaving 16 bases between the germline ends. CDR3 in DNA: TGTGCCACCAGCAGAGTAACAGGGAGAGGCCTCTATGGCTACACCTTC. Amino acid sequence: CATSRVTGRGLYGYTF.

CDR3 region: CASSSRQAQFF. The CDR3 nucleotides read TGTGCCAGCAGCTCCCGACAAGCGCAGTTCTTC. The rearrangement uses TRBV9 and TRBJ2-1; D is unresolved. V was cut by 4 bases and J by 12 bases, with 11 bases left in between. CDR1 and CDR2 from the germline V gene are SGDLS and YYNGEE. The CDR3 sequence is 11 residues long.

Concerning this clone: Other DNA sequences of this sample code for an identical CDR3. The chain employs TRBV5-1 and TRBJ2-7; TRBD1 matches at 8 bases. The CDR3 is 14 amino acids. Per the germline V gene, CDR1 is SGHRS and CDR2 is YFSETQ. V was clipped by 1 base and J by 4 bases; unmatched bases: 4. The CDR3 reads CASSLPGQGYEQYF. CDR3 nucleotide sequence: TGCGCCAGCAGCTTGCCCGGACAGGGATACGAGCAGTACTTC.

The chain is built from TRBV28 and TRBJ2-2; 8 nucleotides align to TRBD2. CDR3 length equals 15 residues. Trimming cost V 7 bases and J 8 bases; bases outside gene matches: 12. CDR1 and CDR2 from the germline V gene are MDHEN and SYDVKM. CDR3 region: CASISPGLGVGELFF. CDR3 bases: TGTGCCAGCATCTCTCCGGGACTAGGTGTTGGGGAGCTGTTTTTT.

The gene calls are TRBV25-1 and TRBJ2-1; 9 nucleotides line up with TRBD2. The V and J ends lost 4 bases and 1 base, in that order; junction bases with no gene match: 5. The V gene's germline CDR1 is MGHDK and CDR2 SYGVNS. The CDR3 is 16 amino acids. The CDR3 sequence is CASSVAGAGSYNEQFF. The CDR3 nucleotides are TGTGCCAGCAGTGTAGCGGGAGCTGGGTCCTACAATGAGCAGTTCTTC.

This rearrangement joins TRBV28 to TRBJ1-1; no clear D. The V and J ends lost 3 bases and 1 base respectively, with 12 bases between them. This CDR3 has 15 amino acids. Germline V CDR1 and CDR2: MDHEN, SYDVKM. The CDR3 sequence: CASSFNGIGNTEAFF. CDR3 nucleotides: TGTGCCAGCAGTTTCAACGGAATCGGGAACACTGAAGCTTTCTTT.

The rearrangement uses TRBV7-9 and TRBJ1-2, with D uncertain. V was shortened by 0 bases and J by 9 bases, with 17 bases between the two germline ends. CDR1 is SEHNR, CDR2 FQNEAQ, per germline (reference sequence). This CDR3 region has 15 residues. The CDR3 nucleotides read TGTGCCAGCAGCTTAGCTTGGCCCGCCGGTCAGAGCTACACCTTC. This sequence encodes CASSLAWPAGQSYTF.

The V and J genes are TRBV5-1 and TRBJ1-4; D is uncertain. The germline CDR1 and CDR2 sequences are SGHRS and YFSETQ. There are 19 residues in the CDR3. With 6 bases removed from V and 0 bases from J, the gap between germline ends came to 24 bases. CDR3 protein: CASTKRPLSQLATNEKLFF. The CDR3 nucleotides are TGCGCCAGCACCAAACGGCCTTTGTCCCAGCTTGCAACTAATGAAAAACTGTTTTTT. The full variable domain, completed using reference TRBV5-1 and TRBJ1-4, is KAGVTQTPRYLIKTRGQQVTLSCSPISGHRSVSWYQQTPGQGLQFLFEYFSETQRNKGNFPGRFSGRQFSNSRSEMNVSTLELGDSALYLCASTKRPLSQLATNEKLFFGSGTQLSVL.

This clone appeared once. The gene calls are TRBV29-1 and TRBJ2-3; perhaps TRBD2 as D (6 bases). Trimming stripped 5 bases from V and 3 bases from J, with 15 bases between. CDR3 length: 14 amino acids. Germline CDR1 is SQVTM and CDR2 is ANQGSEA. CDR3 DNA sequence: TGCAGCGTTAGGGCGGGACGAGGGACAGATACGCAGTATTTT. Its protein is CSVRAGRGTDTQYF.

The chain combines TRBV9 with TRBJ2-3; D may be TRBD1 or TRBD2 (6 bases each). The ends were cut back, 4 bases at V and 5 bases at J, with 20 bases in the middle. The CDR3 totals 16 residues. Germline loops: CDR1 SGDLS, CDR2 YYNGEE. Here the CDR3 DNA reads TGTGCCAGCAGCCTTTCCCCGGGGGCAGGAGGAGATACGCAGTATTTT. Translating gives CASSLSPGAGGDTQYF. Combining the CDR3 with reference TRBV9 and TRBJ2-3 gives the whole variable domain DSGVTQTPKHLITATGQRVTLRCSPRSGDLSVYWYQQSLDQGLQFLIQYYNGEERAKGNILERFSAQQFPDLHSELNLSSLELGDSALYFCASSLSPGAGGDTQYFGPGTRLTVL.

The V and J genes are TRBV27 and TRBJ2-1, with a tentative D call TRBD1 (6 bases). Trimming pared 5 bases from V and 3 bases from J, leaving 11 bases between. Germline CDR1 is MNHEY and CDR2 is SMNVEV (reference sequence). The CDR3 is made up of 14 amino acids. CDR3 amino acids: CASSAQGSYNEQFF. DNA of the CDR3: TGTGCCAGCAGTGCACAGGGCAGCTACAATGAGCAGTTCTTC.